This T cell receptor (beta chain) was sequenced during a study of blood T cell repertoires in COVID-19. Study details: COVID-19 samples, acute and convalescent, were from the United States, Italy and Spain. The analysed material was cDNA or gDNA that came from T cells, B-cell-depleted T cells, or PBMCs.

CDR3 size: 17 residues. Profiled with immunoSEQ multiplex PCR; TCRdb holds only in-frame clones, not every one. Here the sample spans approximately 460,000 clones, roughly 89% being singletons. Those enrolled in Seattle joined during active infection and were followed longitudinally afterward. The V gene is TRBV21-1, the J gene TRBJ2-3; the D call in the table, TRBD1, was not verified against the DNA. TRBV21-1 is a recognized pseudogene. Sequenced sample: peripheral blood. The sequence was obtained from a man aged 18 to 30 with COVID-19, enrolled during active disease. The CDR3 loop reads CASSNDADRGFSDTQYF. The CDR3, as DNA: TGTGCCAGCAGCAACGACGCCGACAGGGGTTTTTCAGATACGCAGTATTTT.